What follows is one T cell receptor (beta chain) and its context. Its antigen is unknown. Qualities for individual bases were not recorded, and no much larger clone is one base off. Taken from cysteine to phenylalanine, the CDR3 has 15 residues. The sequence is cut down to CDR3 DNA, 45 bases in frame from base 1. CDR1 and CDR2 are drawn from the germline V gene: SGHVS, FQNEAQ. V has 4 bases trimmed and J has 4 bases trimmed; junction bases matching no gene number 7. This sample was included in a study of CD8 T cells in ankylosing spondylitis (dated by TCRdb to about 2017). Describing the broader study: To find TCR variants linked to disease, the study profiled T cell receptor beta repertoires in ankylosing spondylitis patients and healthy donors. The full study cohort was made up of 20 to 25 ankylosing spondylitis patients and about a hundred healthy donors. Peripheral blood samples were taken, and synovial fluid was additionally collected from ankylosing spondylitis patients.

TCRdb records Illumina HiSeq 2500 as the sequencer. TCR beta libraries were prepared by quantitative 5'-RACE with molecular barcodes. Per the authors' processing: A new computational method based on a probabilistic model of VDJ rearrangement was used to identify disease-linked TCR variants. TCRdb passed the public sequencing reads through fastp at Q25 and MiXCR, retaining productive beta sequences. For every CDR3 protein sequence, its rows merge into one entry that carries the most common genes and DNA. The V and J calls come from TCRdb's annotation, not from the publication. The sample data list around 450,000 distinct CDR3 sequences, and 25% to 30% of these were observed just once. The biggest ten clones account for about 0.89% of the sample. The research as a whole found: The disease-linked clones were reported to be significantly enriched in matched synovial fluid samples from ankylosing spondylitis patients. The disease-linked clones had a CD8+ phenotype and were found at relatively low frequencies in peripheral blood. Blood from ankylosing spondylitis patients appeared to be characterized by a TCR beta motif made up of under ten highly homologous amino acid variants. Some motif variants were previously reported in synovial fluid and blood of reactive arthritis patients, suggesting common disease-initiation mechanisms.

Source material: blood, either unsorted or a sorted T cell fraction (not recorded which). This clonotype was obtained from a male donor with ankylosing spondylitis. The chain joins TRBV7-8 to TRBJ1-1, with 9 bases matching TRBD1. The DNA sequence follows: TGTGCCAGCAGCTCGTTATCGACAGGGGGCACTGAAGCTTTCTTT. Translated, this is CASSSLSTGGTEAFF. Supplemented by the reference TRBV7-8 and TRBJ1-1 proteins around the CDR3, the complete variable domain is GAGVSQSPRYKVAKRGQDVALRCDPISGHVSLFWYQQALGQGPEFLTYFQNEAQLDKSGLPSDRFFAERPEGSVSTLKIQRTQQEDSAVYLCASSSLSTGGTEAFFGQGTRLTVV.